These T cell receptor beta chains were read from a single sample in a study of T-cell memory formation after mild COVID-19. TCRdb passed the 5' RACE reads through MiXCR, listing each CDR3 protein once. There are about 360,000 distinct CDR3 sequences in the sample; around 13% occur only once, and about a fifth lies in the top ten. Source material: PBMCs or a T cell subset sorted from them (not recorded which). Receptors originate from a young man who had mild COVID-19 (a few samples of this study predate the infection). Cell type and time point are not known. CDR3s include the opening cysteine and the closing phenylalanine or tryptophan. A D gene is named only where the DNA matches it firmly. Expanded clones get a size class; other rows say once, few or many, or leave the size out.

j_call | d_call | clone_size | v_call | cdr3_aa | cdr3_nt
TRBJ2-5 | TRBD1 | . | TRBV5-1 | CASSSQGPPGETQYF | TGCGCCAGCAGCTCACAGGGGCCCCCTGGGGAGACCCAGTACTTC
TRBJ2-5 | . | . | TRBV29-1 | CSVEIGRKETQYF | TGCAGCGTTGAAATCGGCAGAAAAGAGACCCAGTACTTC
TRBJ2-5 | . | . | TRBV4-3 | CASSQDAGETQYF | TGCGCCAGCAGCCAAGATGCAGGGGAGACCCAGTACTTC
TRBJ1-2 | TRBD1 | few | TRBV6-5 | CASRRQGAYGYTF | TGTGCCAGCAGGCGACAGGGGGCCTATGGCTACACCTTC
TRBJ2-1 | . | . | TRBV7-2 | CASSPPWGILFF | TGTGCCAGCAGCCCCCCGTGGGGTATTCTGTTCTTC
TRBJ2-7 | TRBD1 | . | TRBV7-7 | CASSPRTGFSYEQYF | TGTGCCAGCAGCCCGAGGACAGGGTTCTCCTACGAGCAGTACTTC
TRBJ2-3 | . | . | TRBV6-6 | CASSYSHNTDTQYF | TGTGCCAGCAGTTACTCCCACAACACAGATACGCAGTATTTT
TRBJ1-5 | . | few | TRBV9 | CASSVAGAQPQHF | TGTGCCAGCAGCGTAGCAGGGGCTCAGCCCCAGCATTTT
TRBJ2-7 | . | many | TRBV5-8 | CASDPGVGQSYEQYF | TGTGCCAGCGACCCTGGGGTCGGACAGTCCTACGAGCAGTACTTC
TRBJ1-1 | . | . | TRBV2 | CASRVGVTNTEAFF | TGTGCCAGCAGGGTGGGGGTGACGAACACTGAAGCTTTCTTT
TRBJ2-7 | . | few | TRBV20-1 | CSARVVLAASTHEQYF | TGCAGTGCTAGAGTGGTGCTAGCAGCCAGTACCCACGAGCAGTACTTC
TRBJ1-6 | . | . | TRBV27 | CASRLGDSPLHF | TGTGCCAGCAGACTCGGGGATTCACCCCTCCACTTT
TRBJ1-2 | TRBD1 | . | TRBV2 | CASSPVEGAGGGYTF | TGTGCCAGCAGTCCCGTTGAGGGGGCAGGAGGTGGCTACACCTTC
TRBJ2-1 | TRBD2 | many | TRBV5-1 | CASSSGGQGHNEQFF | TGCGCCAGCAGCTCGGGGGGTCAAGGTCACAATGAGCAGTTCTTC
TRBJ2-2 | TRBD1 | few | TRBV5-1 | CASSPGQTNTGELFF | TGCGCCAGCAGCCCGGGACAGACGAACACCGGGGAGCTGTTTTTT
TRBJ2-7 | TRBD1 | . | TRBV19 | CASSIASNRGYYEQYF | TGTGCCAGTAGTATAGCCTCAAACAGGGGATACTACGAGCAGTACTTC
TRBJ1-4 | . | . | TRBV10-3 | CAISESLVNEKLFF | TGTGCCATCAGTGAGTCGCTCGTTAATGAAAAACTGTTTTTT
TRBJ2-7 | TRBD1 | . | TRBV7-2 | CASSTPTGREQYF | TGTGCCAGCAGCACCCCGACAGGGCGGGAGCAGTACTTC
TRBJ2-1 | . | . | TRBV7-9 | CASSAPGNEQFF | TGTGCCAGCAGCGCCCCTGGCAATGAGCAGTTCTTC
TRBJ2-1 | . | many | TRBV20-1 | CSARPTENEQFF | TGCAGTGCTAGACCTACCGAAAATGAGCAGTTCTTC
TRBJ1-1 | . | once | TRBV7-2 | CASSFSGVVAFF | TGTGCCAGCAGCTTTTCCGGGGTCGTGGCTTTCTTT
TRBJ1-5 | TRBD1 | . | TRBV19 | CASSIGTGLDQPQHF | TGTGCCAGTAGTATAGGGACAGGGTTGGATCAGCCCCAGCATTTT
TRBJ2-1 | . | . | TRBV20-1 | CSARVRRASYNEQFF | TGCAGTGCTAGAGTCCGGCGAGCCTCCTACAATGAGCAGTTCTTC
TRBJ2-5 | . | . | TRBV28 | CASSLANTETQYF | TGTGCCAGCAGTTTGGCTAACACGGAGACCCAGTACTTC
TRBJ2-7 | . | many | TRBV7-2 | CASSLGAEQYF | TGTGCCAGCAGCTTAGGAGCCGAGCAGTACTTC
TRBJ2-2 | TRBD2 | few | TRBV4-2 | CASSIPTSGTGELFF | TGTGCCAGCAGCATCCCGACTAGCGGGACCGGGGAGCTGTTTTTT
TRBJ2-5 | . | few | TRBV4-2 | CASSQRQETQYF | TGTGCCAGCAGCCAACGTCAAGAGACCCAGTACTTC
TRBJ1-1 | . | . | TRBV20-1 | CSARDLGENTEAFF | TGCAGTGCTAGAGATCTCGGGGAGAACACTGAAGCTTTCTTT
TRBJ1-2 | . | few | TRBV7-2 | CASSLVADSIYGYTF | TGTGCCAGCAGCTTGGTGGCAGACAGCATCTATGGCTACACCTTC
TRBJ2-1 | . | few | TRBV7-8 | CASSFFEAGQFF | TGTGCCAGCAGCTTTTTCGAGGCGGGGCAGTTCTTC
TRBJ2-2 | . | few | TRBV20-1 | CSARALNTGELFF | TGCAGTGCTAGAGCTCTGAACACCGGGGAGCTGTTTTTT
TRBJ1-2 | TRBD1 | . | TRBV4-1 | CASSQDTGQPYGYTF | TGCGCCAGCAGCCAAGATACGGGACAGCCCTATGGCTACACCTTC
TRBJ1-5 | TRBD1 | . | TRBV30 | CAWDGTAGTQPQHF | TGTGCCTGGGACGGGACAGCAGGAACTCAGCCCCAGCATTTT
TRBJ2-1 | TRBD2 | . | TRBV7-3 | CASSVLAGGGNEQFF | TGTGCCAGCAGCGTACTAGCGGGGGGTGGCAATGAGCAGTTCTTC
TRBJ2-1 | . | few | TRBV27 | CASGRNSYNEQFF | TGTGCCAGCGGCAGGAACTCCTACAATGAGCAGTTCTTC
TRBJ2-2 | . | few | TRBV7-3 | CASTLAASDGELFF | TGTGCCAGCACCCTGGCGGCCAGTGACGGGGAGCTGTTTTTT
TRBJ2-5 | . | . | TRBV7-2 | CASSLYRGGETQYF | TGTGCCAGCAGCTTATACCGGGGCGGTGAGACCCAGTACTTC